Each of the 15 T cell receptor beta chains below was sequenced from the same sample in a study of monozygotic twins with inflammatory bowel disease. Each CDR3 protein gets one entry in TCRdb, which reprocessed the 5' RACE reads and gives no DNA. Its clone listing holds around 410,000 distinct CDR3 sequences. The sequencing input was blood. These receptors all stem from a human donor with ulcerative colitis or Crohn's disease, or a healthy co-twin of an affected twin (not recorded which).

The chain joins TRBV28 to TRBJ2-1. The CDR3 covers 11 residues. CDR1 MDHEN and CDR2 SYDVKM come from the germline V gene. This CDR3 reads CASSPHFEQFF.

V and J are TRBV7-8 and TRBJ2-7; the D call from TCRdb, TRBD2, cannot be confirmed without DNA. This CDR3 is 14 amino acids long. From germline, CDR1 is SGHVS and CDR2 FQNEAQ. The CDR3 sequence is CASSLSDTGLEQYF.

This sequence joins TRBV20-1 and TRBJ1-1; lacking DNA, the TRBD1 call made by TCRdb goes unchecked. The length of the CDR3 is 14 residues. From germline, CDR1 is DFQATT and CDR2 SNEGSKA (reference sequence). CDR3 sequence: CSATGHLPGTEAFF.

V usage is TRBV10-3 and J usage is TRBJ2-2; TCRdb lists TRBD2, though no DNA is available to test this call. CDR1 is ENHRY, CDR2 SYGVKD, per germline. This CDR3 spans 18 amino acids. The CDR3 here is CAISESGLAGVNTGELFF.

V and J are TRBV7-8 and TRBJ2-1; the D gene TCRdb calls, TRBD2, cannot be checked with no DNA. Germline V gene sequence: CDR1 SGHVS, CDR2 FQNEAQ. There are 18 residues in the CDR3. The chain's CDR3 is CASSRLVRGTSGNNEQFF.

The CDR3 protein is CASSQCRVRETQYF. The chain uses TRBV5-6 and TRBJ2-5. The length of the CDR3 is 14 residues. Germline values: CDR1 SGHDT, CDR2 YYEEEE.

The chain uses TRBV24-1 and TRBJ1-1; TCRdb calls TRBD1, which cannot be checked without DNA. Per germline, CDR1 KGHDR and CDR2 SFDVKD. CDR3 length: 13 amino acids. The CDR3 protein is CATSDSAPTRAFF.

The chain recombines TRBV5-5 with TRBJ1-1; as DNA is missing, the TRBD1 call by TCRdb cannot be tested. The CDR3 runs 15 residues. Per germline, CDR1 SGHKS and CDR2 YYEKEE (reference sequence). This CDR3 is CASSFRPAGDREAFF.

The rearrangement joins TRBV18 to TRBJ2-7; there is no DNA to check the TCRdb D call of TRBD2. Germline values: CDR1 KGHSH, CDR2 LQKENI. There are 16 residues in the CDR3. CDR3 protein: CASSPEAGGPLYEQYF.

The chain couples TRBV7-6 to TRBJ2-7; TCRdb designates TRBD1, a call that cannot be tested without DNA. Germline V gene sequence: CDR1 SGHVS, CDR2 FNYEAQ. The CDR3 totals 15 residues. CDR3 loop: CASSLGTASSYEQYF.

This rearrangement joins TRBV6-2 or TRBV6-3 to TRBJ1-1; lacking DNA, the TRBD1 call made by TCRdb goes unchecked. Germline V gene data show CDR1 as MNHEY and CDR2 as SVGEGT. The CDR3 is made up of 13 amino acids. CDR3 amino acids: CASSSWDSPEAFF.

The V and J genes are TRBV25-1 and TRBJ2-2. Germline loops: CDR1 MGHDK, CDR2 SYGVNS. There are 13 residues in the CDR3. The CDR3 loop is CAIRTVNTGELFF. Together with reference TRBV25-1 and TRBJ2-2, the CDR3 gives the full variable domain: EADIYQTPRYLVIGTGKKITLECSQTMGHDKMYWYQQDPGMELHLIHYSYGVNSTEKGDLSSESTVSRIRTEHFPLTLESARPSHTSQYLCAIRTVNTGELFFGEGSRLTVL.

The CDR3 loop reads CSARGLAGEQYF. This chain links TRBV20-1 with TRBJ2-7; the TRBD2 assignment by TCRdb is unverifiable without DNA. The CDR3 runs to 12 residues. Germline V gene data show CDR1 as DFQATT and CDR2 as SNEGSKA (reference sequence).

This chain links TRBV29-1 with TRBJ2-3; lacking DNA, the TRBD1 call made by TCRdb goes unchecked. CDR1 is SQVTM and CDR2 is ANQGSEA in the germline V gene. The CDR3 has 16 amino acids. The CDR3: CSVSPSGQGGTDTQYF.

The CDR3 loop reads CASSTRDGYTF. The V and J genes are TRBV6-1 and TRBJ1-2. There are 11 residues in the CDR3. CDR1 and CDR2 (germline): MNHNS, SASEGT.